This T cell receptor (beta chain) is from a study of T cell responses to AZD1222 COVID-19 vaccine. This CDR3 is 12 amino acids long. Trimming cost V 3 bases and J 4 bases, with 6 bases left between them. Findings and limits, study-wide: As reported, nearly half of all spike-specific TCRs target variant regions that are unmutated.

To note about this clone: What it recognizes is unknown. The sample has other DNA sequences that encode this CDR3 too.

Profiling relied on immunoSEQ multiplex PCR, and the TCRdb table lists in-frame clones only, not all of them. The sample consists of about 160,000 clones, 80% to 90% of them appearing once. The clonotype was recovered from an adult in good health. The material was peripheral blood, obtained on day 0 of AZD1222 vaccination. The V call is TRBV12-3 or TRBV12-4, the J call TRBJ2-5; a possible D gene is TRBD2 (5 bases). CDR3 region: CASSFRGETQYF. CDR3 nucleotide sequence: TGTGCCAGCAGTTTCCGGGGAGAGACCCAGTACTTC.